Below, one T cell receptor beta chain is given with its context. TCRdb used MiXCR to reprocess the RT-PCR reads, holding one entry per CDR3 protein. The sample includes roughly 500,000 distinct CDR3 sequences, approximately 15% of them seen just once. This record belongs to a study of response to subunit inactivated influenza vaccine. V gave up 5 bases and J gave up 9 bases; unmatched junction bases: 7. Germline V gene lookup returns CDR1 MNHEY and CDR2 SMNVEV (reference sequence). The CDR3 consists of 13 residues. This rearrangement joins TRBV27 to TRBJ2-7; 10 positions match TRBD1. The specimen was CD4+ T cells sorted from PBMCs, collected roughly 24 months after vaccination. The sequence was obtained from a man aged 50 to 69 who received an inactivated influenza vaccine. The CDR3 region is CASSTGQGRRQYF. CDR3 bases: TGTGCCAGCAGTACGGGACAGGGGAGAAGGCAGTACTTC.